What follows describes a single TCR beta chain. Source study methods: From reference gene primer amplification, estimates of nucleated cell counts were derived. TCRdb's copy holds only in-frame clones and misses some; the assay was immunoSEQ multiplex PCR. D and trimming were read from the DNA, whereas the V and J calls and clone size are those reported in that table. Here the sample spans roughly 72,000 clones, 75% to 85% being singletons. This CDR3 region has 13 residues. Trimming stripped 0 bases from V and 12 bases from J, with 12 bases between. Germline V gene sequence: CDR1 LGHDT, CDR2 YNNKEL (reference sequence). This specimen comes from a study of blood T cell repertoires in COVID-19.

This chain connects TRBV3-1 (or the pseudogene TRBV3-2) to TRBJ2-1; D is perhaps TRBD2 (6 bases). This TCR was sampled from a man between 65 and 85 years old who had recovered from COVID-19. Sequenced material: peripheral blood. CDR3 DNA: TGTGCCAGCAGCCAAGATGGCCGGGGAGGGCAGTTCTTC. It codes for CASSQDGRGGQFF.